This T cell receptor beta chain was sequenced for a study of cytomegalovirus exposure and HLA in healthy donors. The study's findings and limits: Sequencing had likely introduced a cluster of highly shared sequence variants as an artifact. Most subjects had HLA-A and HLA-B alleles reportedly predicted accurately by TCR beta sequences.

PCR involved 60 Vbeta and 13 Jbeta primers. The protocol was immunoSEQ multiplex PCR, while the TCRdb copy is restricted to in-frame clones and leaves out a portion. The sample lists over 100,000 clones, around 78% seen once, with more than 1.5% in the top ten. As regards this clone: The target antigen is unknown. A junction boundary mismatches the germline segment, possibly from a read error.

Germline V gives CDR1 SGHDT, CDR2 YYEEEE. CDR3 size: 11 residues. The V and J genes are TRBV5-6 and TRBJ1-4, with D possibly being TRBD1 (6 bases). The sample was PBMCs. The sequence was collected from a middle-aged man in good health and CMV-seronegative. The CDR3 region is CASSRGQYAIF. CDR3 coding DNA: TGTGCCAGCAGCAGAGGACAGTACGCGATTTTT.